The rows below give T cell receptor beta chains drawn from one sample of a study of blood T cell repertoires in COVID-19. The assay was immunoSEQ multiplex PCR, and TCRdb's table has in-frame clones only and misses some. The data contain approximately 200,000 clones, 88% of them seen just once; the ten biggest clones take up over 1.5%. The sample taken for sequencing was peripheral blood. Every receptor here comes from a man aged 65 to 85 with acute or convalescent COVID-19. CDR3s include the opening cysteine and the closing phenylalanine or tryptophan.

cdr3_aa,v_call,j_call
CASSSVGGSAEAFF,TRBV7-9,TRBJ1-1
CASSVFRAPGELFF,TRBV9,TRBJ2-2
CASSPRVQGTYEQYF,TRBV11-2,TRBJ2-7
CASSPWTGEDGYTF,TRBV5-1,TRBJ1-2
CASRDSGRSGEQYF,TRBV3-1/TRBV3-2,TRBJ2-7
CASSPTGREAFF,TRBV18,TRBJ1-1
CASSPKEGGHGYTF,TRBV18,TRBJ1-2
CASRLAGSGEQYF,TRBV4-2,TRBJ2-7
CASSVQGSAELFF,TRBV19,TRBJ2-2
CASSKGTGGEYEQYF,TRBV19,TRBJ2-7
CASSPGQGFEKLFF,TRBV7-9,TRBJ1-4
CASNGTSGYNEQFF,TRBV28,TRBJ2-1
CASSQFGNTEAFF,TRBV3-1/TRBV3-2,TRBJ1-1
CASSPQGTGPRSPLHF,TRBV27,TRBJ1-6
CAISESLGGYNNQPQHF,TRBV10-3,TRBJ1-5
CASSLLTGGLSYEQYF,TRBV7-8,TRBJ2-7
CASSQNRASGRGNYEQYF,TRBV18,TRBJ2-7
CASRSVSYEQYF,TRBV6-5,TRBJ2-7
CASLYLGHPEAFF,TRBV21-1,TRBJ1-1
CAWRQGRAGTEAFF,TRBV30,TRBJ1-1
CASRFGQGNEQFF,TRBV5-1,TRBJ2-1
CASKESTGHNYGYTF,TRBV5-1,TRBJ1-2
CASSAPTGGAFGNTEAFF,TRBV6-1,TRBJ1-1
CASSLTRTSPNEQFF,TRBV5-1,TRBJ2-1
CASSETGYLVDGYTF,TRBV2,TRBJ1-2
CAWSVGQRTGELFF,TRBV30,TRBJ2-2
CASSPSGRGTGYTF,TRBV5-1,TRBJ1-2
CAVGSVAVSGANVLTF,TRBV19,TRBJ2-6
CASSQLETSGSNEQFF,TRBV4-2,TRBJ2-1
CASSLEGGSNEQFF,TRBV7-9,TRBJ2-1
CASTLANEQFF,TRBV12-3/TRBV12-4,TRBJ2-1
CAISEQTSSWGDEQYF,TRBV10-3,TRBJ2-7
CASTPQGLSNQPQHF,TRBV19,TRBJ1-5
CASSDERNTEAFF,TRBV2,TRBJ1-1
CASHGSPSYEQYF,TRBV28,TRBJ2-7
CASSYGDRWGETQYF,TRBV6-5,TRBJ2-5
CSASGASGSSNSYEQYF,TRBV20-1,TRBJ2-7
CASSLPGQGAYEQYF,TRBV5-1,TRBJ2-7
CASSEDPGGYEQYF,TRBV2,TRBJ2-7
CASSFKQGTEAFF,TRBV7-2,TRBJ1-1
CASSLNPGTSETQYF,TRBV5-1,TRBJ2-5
CASSPRTGVVYGYTF,TRBV19,TRBJ1-2
CASSIQILGNTIYF,TRBV11-2,TRBJ1-3
CASSVGQGVNTGELFF,TRBV9,TRBJ2-2
CATSPSPGQGQKNTEAFF,TRBV24-1,TRBJ1-1
CASSQDWSGGVNEQFF,TRBV4-2,TRBJ2-1
CATSVGAEYEQYF,TRBV15,TRBJ2-7
CASSTGLAGVLNTGELFF,TRBV19,TRBJ2-2
CASSTLGQGRPRGVEDYGYTF,TRBV21-1,TRBJ1-2
CASSQMNEKLFF,TRBV27,TRBJ1-4
CASSTRRGFPDGYTF,TRBV19,TRBJ1-2
CASSLVRDSNQPQHF,TRBV6-5,TRBJ1-5
CASSHSGGLRNEKLFF,TRBV3-1/TRBV3-2,TRBJ1-4
CASSLRGLAGFTYEQYF,TRBV28,TRBJ2-7
CASSQPENTEAFF,TRBV3-1/TRBV3-2,TRBJ1-1
CASLGDPNTEAFF,TRBV18,TRBJ1-1
CASSPPVRTEAFF,TRBV18,TRBJ1-1